The clone carrying this T cell receptor (beta chain) was seen a few times. Its target is not known. Compared with germline, one end of the junction differs, possibly owing to a read error. TCRdb processed the PCR reads anew with MiXCR; each CDR3 protein has one entry. The top ten hold 5.5% to 7.5% of the sample, which has about 36,000 distinct CDR3 sequences, around a sixth seen once. The data derive from a study of molecular identifiers for immune sequencing clone quantification. Study-level information: Replicates partitioned RNA from roughly 21,000 or 96,000 naive CD8 cells into five parts, sequencing four.

Germline lookup yields CDR1 LNHNV and CDR2 YYDKDF (reference sequence). The CDR3 consists of 17 residues. Overall study findings and caveats: Under 1% of molecules in naive cells, but over 98% of effector molecules, belonged to clones above 20 RNA copies. Highly expanded clone sizes could be underestimated by identical TCR molecules sharing a barcode.

This TCR was sampled from a human donor in good health. Some libraries in this study had Jurkat cell RNA spiked in. The sample was naive CD8+ T cells from blood, with Jurkat cell RNA spiked in. Subset defined: FACS-sorted CD8+CD4-CCR7+CD45RA+ naive T cells. V gene TRBV15 combines with J gene TRBJ2-2, with a weak D call TRBD2 (5 bases). Written as DNA, the CDR3 is TGTACCACCAGCAGAGATCAAGGAGGCGCCGGCACCGGGGAGCTGTTTTTT. It is translated as CTTSRDQGGAGTGELFF. Combining the CDR3 with reference TRBV15 and TRBJ2-2 gives the whole variable domain DAMVIQNPRYQVTQFGKPVTLSCSQTLNHNVMYWYQQKSSQAPKLLFHYYDKDFNNEADTPDNFQSRRPNTSFCFLDIRSPGLGDTAMYLCTTSRDQGGAGTGELFFGEGSRLTVL.